These 20 T cell receptor beta chains came from one sample sequenced in a study of tumor and adjacent non-tumor tissue in lung cancer. Three rounds of nested PCR, following a modified ARM-PCR protocol, produced the TCRbeta library. TCRdb itself ran the multiplex PCR reads through MiXCR, one entry per CDR3 protein. The sample lists 220,000 or so distinct CDR3 sequences; about 71% were seen once. RNA was extracted from bulk tissue without any cell sorting. The material sequenced was lung tumor tissue. These receptors came from a man in his fifties or sixties with non-small cell lung cancer.

This clonotype was seen only once. Mismatch with germline at one junction end may stem from a read error. This chain uses TRBV4-2 with TRBJ2-1; D is possibly TRBD2 (5 bases). Per the germline V gene, CDR1 is LGHNA and CDR2 is YNFKEQ. CDR3 length: 15 residues. Written as DNA, the CDR3 is TGTGCCAGCAGCCAAGCAACGGGATCCTACATTGAGCAGTTCTTC. It translates to CASSQATGSYIEQFF.

The chain combines TRBV5-6 with TRBJ1-2; D is undetermined. This CDR3 has 14 residues. Germline V gives CDR1 SGHDT, CDR2 YYEEEE. Deletions cut 3 bases from V and 7 bases from J, with 16 bases between. CDR3 amino acids: CASSSSRSVSGYTF. The CDR3, as DNA: TGTGCCAGCAGCTCCTCTAGGAGCGTTAGTGGCTACACCTTC.

The CDR3 protein is CSARDHGAGYPYEQYF. CDR3 nucleotide sequence: TGCAGTGCTAGAGATCATGGGGCAGGTTATCCCTACGAGCAGTACTTC. V gene TRBV20-1 combines with J gene TRBJ2-7, with D tentatively TRBD1 (5 bases). The V end was cut by 0 bases, the J end by 2 bases, with 17 bases between. The CDR3 is 16 amino acids. Germline assignment: CDR1 DFQATT and CDR2 SNEGSKA (reference sequence).

As to this clonotype: Just one base apart from a much larger clone, this may be a read error. The rearrangement uses TRBV20-1 and TRBJ2-4, with 7 bases matching TRBD1. This CDR3 has 14 amino acids. Per germline, CDR1 DFQATT and CDR2 SNEGSKA (reference sequence). In nucleotides, the CDR3 is TGCAGTGCTGAGGGGGCCGGAGCCAAAAACACTCAGTACTTC. Amino acid sequence: CSAEGAGAKNTQYF.

With respect to this clonotype: The conserved final phenylalanine or tryptophan is absent from the CDR3, which likely points to a read error. The genes are TRBV11-2 and TRBJ2-7, with D tentatively TRBD1 (6 bases). Per germline, CDR1 SGHAT and CDR2 FQNNGV. The CDR3 extends over 14 amino acids. The CDR3 sequence: CASSLRQGTYGQYL. The CDR3 region has the DNA TGTGCCAGCAGCTTACGGCAGGGGACCTACGGGCAGTACTTG.

The chain recombines TRBV28 with TRBJ1-6; D is unresolved. The CDR3 consists of 12 residues. Germline V lookup: CDR1 MDHEN, CDR2 SYDVKM. V was clipped by 3 bases and J by 6 bases, with 3 bases between them. CDR3: CASSLINSPLHF. The CDR3 region has the DNA TGTGCCAGCAGTTTGATTAATTCACCCCTCCACTTT.

Notes on this clonotype: The junction shows a germline mismatch at one end, possibly a read error. The chain carries TRBV20-1 and TRBJ1-5; 8 nucleotides line up with TRBD1. CDR1 and CDR2 from the germline V gene are DFQATT and SNEGSKA (reference sequence). This CDR3 contains 14 residues. Here the CDR3 reads CSGRSDREHQPQHF. CDR3 coding DNA: TGCAGTGGTAGATCGGACAGGGAGCATCAGCCCCAGCATTTT.

Note on this clonotype: This clone may be a read error of a much larger clone one base away. The CDR3 nucleotides read TGTGCCATCGGACTAGCATCCGATACGCAGTATTTT. This gives the protein CAIGLASDTQYF. This chain links TRBV11-3 with TRBJ2-3; 8 bases agree with TRBD2. CDR3 size: 12 residues. Losses at the gene ends were 10 bases for V and 6 bases for J; bases not matched to a gene: 6. The germline V gene has CDR1 SGHNT and CDR2 YENEEA.

With respect to this clonotype: At one of its ends the junction is not consistent with the germline gene, which may arise from a read error. V usage is TRBV5-1 and J usage is TRBJ2-3; a weak D match, TRBD2 (6 bases). The germline V gene has CDR1 SGHRS and CDR2 YFSETQ. This CDR3 comprises 16 residues. The CDR3, as DNA: TGCGCCAGCGGCGTGAAGGAGGGAGCCTTCACAGATGCGCAGTATTTT. It translates to CASGVKEGAFTDAQYF.

Ten or more counts support this clonotype. The chain recombines TRBV6-1 with TRBJ2-7, with 9 bases identical to TRBD1. Trimming took 8 bases from V and 1 from J; bases not matched to a gene: 6. Germline V gene lookup returns CDR1 MNHNS and CDR2 SASEGT. The CDR3 has 14 amino acids. The CDR3 reads CASDPGTGSYEQYF. The CDR3 nucleotides are TGTGCCAGCGATCCCGGGACAGGGTCCTACGAGCAGTACTTC.

This clonotype was observed a single time. Because it lacks the conserved phenylalanine or tryptophan at the end, this CDR3 is likely a read error. The chain employs TRBV12-3 or TRBV12-4 and TRBJ1-5, with D hard to call. The CDR3 runs to 12 residues. V was pared by 7 bases and J by 3 bases, with 7 bases between. CDR3 DNA sequence: TGTGCCAGCAATGGATACAATCAGCCCCAGCATTGT. Its protein is CASNGYNQPQHC.

There are a few counts of this clonotype. One end of the junction fails to match germline, which may point to a read error. This rearrangement joins TRBV5-1 to TRBJ2-7, with 8 bases matching TRBD2. The CDR3 spans 14 residues. Germline V gene data show CDR1 as SGHRS and CDR2 as YFSETQ. CDR3 sequence: CASRPRLATYEQYF. The CDR3, as DNA: TGCGCCAGCAGGCCCAGACTAGCGACCTACGAGCAGTATTTC.

As to this clonotype: A read error may explain this, as a much larger clone is one base away. This chain joins TRBV29-1 and TRBJ2-5; 7 positions match TRBD1. Germline assignment: CDR1 SQVTM and CDR2 ANQGSEA. Germline trimming cut 7 bases from V and 6 bases from J; bases unmatched to any gene: 5. The CDR3 runs 11 residues. The CDR3 DNA sequence: TGCAGCGGACGACAGGGAAAGACCCAGTACTTC. Translating it yields CSGRQGKTQYF.

On this clonotype itself: Germline is not matched at one junction end, which may reflect a read error. The J gene is TRBJ2-7, the V gene TRBV11-2; tentative D call: TRBD1 (6 bases). Germline CDR1 SGHAT, CDR2 FQNNGV. This CDR3 region has 13 residues. CDR3 region: CARSFETGYEQYF. The CDR3 coding sequence is TGTGCCAGGAGCTTCGAGACAGGATACGAGCAGTACTTC.

Concerning this clonotype itself: Germline is not matched at one junction end, which may reflect a read error. The chain recombines TRBV4-3 with TRBJ2-2, with D possibly being TRBD2 (5 bases). The CDR3 length is 16 residues. In germline, CDR1 is LGHNA, CDR2 YSLEER. CDR3 residues: CASSLFRVGETGKLFF. The CDR3 coding sequence is TGCGCCAGCAGCCTCTTTAGGGTTGGTGAGACCGGGAAGCTGTTTTTT.

This chain uses TRBV5-5 with TRBJ2-7; the match to TRBD1 covers 8 bases. Germline V gives CDR1 SGHKS, CDR2 YYEKEE (reference sequence). This CDR3 comprises 15 residues. V lost 1 base to trimming and J lost 4 bases; unmatched junction nucleotides: 7. CDR3 protein: CASSLLDRVYYEQYF. CDR3 DNA: TGTGCCAGCAGCTTGCTGGACAGGGTGTATTACGAGCAGTACTTC. Full variable domain (remainder filled in from reference TRBV5-5 and TRBJ2-7): DAGVTQSPTHLIKTRGQQVTLRCSPISGHKSVSWYQQVLGQGPQFIFQYYEKEERGRGNFPDRFSARQFPNYSSELNVNALLLGDSALYLCASSLLDRVYYEQYFGPGTRLTVT.

As for this clonotype: A much more abundant neighbour one base away suggests this may be a read error. The chain uses TRBV20-1 and TRBJ2-6, with D hard to call. The CDR3 runs to 14 residues. The germline V gene has CDR1 DFQATT and CDR2 SNEGSKA (reference sequence). The germline V and J ends were trimmed by 2 bases and 0 bases, with 5 bases remaining between them. The DNA for the CDR3 is TGCAGTGCTAGATACGGCTCTGGGGCCAACGTCCTGACTTTC. This sequence encodes CSARYGSGANVLTF.

This clonotype was detected a few times. V and J are TRBV20-1 and TRBJ2-1; D is undetermined. Between the trimmed V and J ends, which lost 5 bases and 0 bases, there was a span of 14 bases. Germline CDR1 and CDR2: DFQATT and SNEGSKA (reference sequence). The CDR3 consists of 15 residues. CDR3 amino acids: CSAAWLESSYNEQFF. The CDR3 DNA reads TGCAGTGCTGCCTGGCTAGAGTCCTCCTACAATGAGCAGTTCTTC.

Turning to this clonotype: A much larger clone differs by one base, so this may be a read error. This sequence joins TRBV29-1 and TRBJ2-1; D remains ambiguous. Trimming cost V 3 bases and J 11 bases, with 11 bases left between them. Germline V gene sequence: CDR1 SQVTM, CDR2 ANQGSEA. This CDR3 region has 11 residues. This CDR3 reads CSVEGHQKQFF. DNA for the CDR3: TGCAGCGTTGAGGGCCACCAGAAGCAGTTCTTC.

CDR3 residues: CASQGRLVGGGELFF. CDR3 coding DNA: TGTGCCAGCCAAGGGAGACTAGTGGGAGGAGGGGAGCTGTTTTTT. This chain connects TRBV6-5 to TRBJ2-2, with D possibly matching TRBD2 (6 bases). The CDR3 covers 15 residues. The V gene lost 8 bases and the J gene lost 8 bases, with 21 bases spanning the gap. The germline CDR1 and CDR2 sequences are MNHEY and SVGAGI.